The clone carrying this T cell receptor beta chain came up many times. The antigen remains unidentified. This sample stems from a study of T cells in Graves' hyperthyroidism and ophthalmopathy. The germline CDR1 and CDR2 sequences are SGHAT and FQNNGV. The CDR3 runs to 12 residues. Trimming removed 6 bases from V and 4 bases from J, with 9 bases in between. It was uncontrolled infection, other autoimmune disease, pregnancy or lactation that excluded patients. Diagnostic decisions used clinical symptoms, serum thyroxine and TRAb, thyroid ultrasound and orbital computed tomography. It was RNA transcripts that yielded the amplified TCR beta CDR3 regions. First-round RT-PCR targeting the TCR CDR3 was performed with the HTBI primer set. TCRdb re-derived calls from the multiplex PCR reads in MiXCR, one entry per CDR3 protein. The sample has 500,000 to 600,000 distinct CDR3 sequences; over 35% are singletons.

The study, taken as a whole, reports: Ophthalmopathy got predicted by the model a median around 6.8 months before its onset.

This TCR was sampled from an adult woman with Graves' disease, either hyperthyroidism or ophthalmopathy (not recorded which). The gene calls are TRBV11-2 and TRBJ1-1; D ambiguous. The sample comprised peripheral blood or thyroid tissue (not recorded which). CDR3 DNA sequence: TGTGCCAGCAGGGGATTGGGCACTGAAGCTTTCTTT. Its translation is CASRGLGTEAFF.